The next 25 T cell receptor beta chains were all read from a single sample in a study of shared clonotypes between healthy human individuals (dated by TCRdb to 2020 to 2022). The library was generated by the immunoSEQ multiplex PCR assay. The clones in this table, taken by TCRdb from immuneACCESS, are in-frame only. Not every clone is retained; where verified, under half of the shortfall comes from an unresolved V gene, and the cause of the rest is unknown. Across this sample there are about 990,000 clones, with about 80% seen only once. Of the sample, 0.61% is held by the ten largest clones. The material sequenced was memory CD4+ T cells from PBMCs. The cell subset or site label, as the study defines it: CD45RA-negative fraction. The receptors were sampled from a man aged 18-30 years in good health. Some clones in this sample may be carry-over from other donors' samples.

The V gene is TRBV2, the J gene TRBJ2-7; 10 nucleotides match TRBD1. The CDR3 spans 15 residues. From germline, CDR1 is SNHLY and CDR2 FYNNEI. With 4 bases clipped from V and 6 bases from J, the junction kept 9 bases outside the gene matches. The CDR3 nucleotides are TGTGCCAGCAGTGGACCGCGACAGGGGGCGCGCGAGCAGTACTTC. It codes for CASSGPRQGAREQYF.

The table lists this clone with a few counts. The chain's CDR3 is CASSQARTRAYEQYF. The DNA for the CDR3 is TGTGCCAGCAGCCAAGCTAGGACTCGAGCCTACGAGCAGTACTTC. The V gene is TRBV4-2, the J gene TRBJ2-7, with a tentative D call TRBD2 (5 bases). The germline CDR1 and CDR2 sequences are LGHNA and YNFKEQ. Trimming removed 1 base at V and 2 bases at J, with 12 bases between. The CDR3 length is 15 residues.

The chain employs TRBV28 and TRBJ2-7, with D possibly TRBD1 on 5 matching bases. The V end lost 5 bases, the J end lost 5 bases, and 16 bases lay between the germline ends. The CDR3 is made up of 14 amino acids. Per the germline V gene, CDR1 is MDHEN and CDR2 is SYDVKM. The CDR3, as DNA: TGTGCCAGCAGTACATCCAGGGCTCTCAACGAGCAGTACTTC. Encoded protein: CASSTSRALNEQYF.

This clone was observed at least ten times. The same CDR3 can be traced to other DNA sequences in this sample. The genes are TRBV30 and TRBJ1-3; maybe TRBD1 (6 bases). The CDR3 covers 14 residues. V gave up 3 bases and J gave up 3 bases, with 12 bases separating them. Germline lookup yields CDR1 GTSNPN and CDR2 SVGIG (reference sequence). The CDR3 loop reads CAWRSQGFGNTIYF. The CDR3 nucleotides read TGTGCCTGGAGATCACAGGGATTTGGAAACACCATATATTTT.

The gene calls are TRBV30 and TRBJ2-4, with D uncertain. CDR1 is GTSNPN, CDR2 SVGIG, per germline (reference sequence). V lost 2 bases and J 7 bases, leaving 9 bases between the germline ends. This CDR3 has 12 residues. The CDR3 sequence is CAWSTSANIQYF. Here the CDR3 DNA reads TGTGCCTGGAGTACCTCAGCTAACATTCAGTACTTC.

This chain joins TRBV23-1 and TRBJ1-1, with unresolved D. TRBV23-1 is an ORF, and what it does is uncertain. The germline V and J ends were trimmed by 4 bases and 3 bases, with 15 bases remaining between them. The CDR3 spans 15 residues. This CDR3 is CASSPLVEVDTEAFF. The CDR3 region has the DNA TGCGCCAGCAGTCCCCTGGTAGAGGTCGACACTGAAGCTTTCTTT.

This clone is a singleton in its sample. The J gene is TRBJ2-1, the V gene TRBV18; 7 nucleotides line up with TRBD2. Germline CDR1 and CDR2: KGHSH and LQKENI. V lost 0 bases to trimming and J lost 12 bases; unmatched junction nucleotides: 11. The CDR3 totals 15 residues. The CDR3 here is CASSPPFPSGVGQFF. CDR3 nucleotides: TGTGCCAGCTCACCACCATTCCCTAGCGGAGTGGGGCAGTTCTTC. The full variable domain, completed using reference TRBV18 and TRBJ2-1, is NAGVMQNPRHLVRRRGQEARLRCSPMKGHSHVYWYRQLPEEGLKFMVYLQKENIIDESGMPKERFSAEFPKEGPSILRIQQVVRGDSAAYFCASSPPFPSGVGQFFGPGTRLTVL.

The rearrangement joins TRBV6-1 to TRBJ2-5; tentative D call: TRBD2 (5 bases). TRBJ2-7 explains the end of the DNA better; the J call may be wrong. Germline V lookup: CDR1 MNHNS, CDR2 SASEGT. The CDR3 has 14 amino acids. CDR3 region: CASTRGSSSYEQYF. Here the CDR3 DNA reads TGTGCCAGCACAAGAGGGAGTTCCTCCTACGAGCAGTACTTC.

Concerning this clone itself: The same CDR3 is also encoded by other DNA sequences in this sample. The chain joins TRBV9 to TRBJ2-7; maybe TRBD2 (5 bases). Trimming shortened V by 0 bases and J by 1 base, and 11 bases separated the two germline ends. CDR1 is SGDLS and CDR2 is YYNGEE in the germline V gene. The CDR3 has 15 amino acids. CDR3 loop: CASSVAAGGSYEQYF. As DNA, the CDR3 is TGTGCCAGCAGCGTAGCCGCGGGCGGGTCCTACGAGCAGTACTTC.

This clone showed up just a few times. This chain connects TRBV2 to TRBJ2-7; TRBD1 aligns across 7 bases. CDR3 size: 14 residues. V was clipped by 5 bases and J by 2 bases; unmatched bases: 6. In germline, CDR1 is SNHLY, CDR2 FYNNEI. In DNA form, the CDR3 reads TGTGCCAGCAGTCCGGACAGGAGCACCTACGAGCAGTACTTC. Its protein is CASSPDRSTYEQYF.

This clone was seen only a few times. The chain has TRBV4-3 and TRBJ2-7, with TRBD2 as a possible D gene (5 bases). Germline lookup yields CDR1 LGHNA and CDR2 YSLEER. The CDR3 totals 14 residues. The V gene lost 0 bases and the J gene lost 4 bases, with 10 bases spanning the gap. CDR3 sequence: CASSQDGLAYEQYF. CDR3 coding DNA: TGCGCCAGCAGCCAAGATGGGCTAGCTTACGAGCAGTACTTC.

In the case of this clone: This same CDR3 is encoded by further DNA sequences in the sample. The chain is built from TRBV5-4 and TRBJ2-1; 7 bases match TRBD2. V was pared by 2 bases and J by 4 bases, with 6 bases of the junction left unmatched. The CDR3 runs to 15 residues. Germline V lookup: CDR1 SGHNT, CDR2 YYREEE (reference sequence). In nucleotides, the CDR3 is TGTGCCAGCAGCTTAAGGCTAGCGGCTTACAATGAGCAGTTCTTC. Its translation: CASSLRLAAYNEQFF.

The rearrangement links TRBV7-7 to TRBJ2-2; D is perhaps TRBD2 (6 bases). The CDR3 spans 13 residues. The V gene lost 4 bases and the J gene lost 6 bases, with 9 bases spanning the gap. Germline CDR1 and CDR2: SSHAT and FNYEAQ (reference sequence). The CDR3, as DNA: TGTGCCAGCAGCTGGGGGGAGGCCGGGGAGCTGTTTTTT. This codes for CASSWGEAGELFF.

V gene TRBV30 combines with J gene TRBJ2-1; D may be TRBD2 (6 bases). This CDR3 has 14 amino acids. Germline V gene sequence: CDR1 GTSNPN, CDR2 SVGIG (reference sequence). V was shortened by 2 bases and J by 15 bases, with 23 bases between the two germline ends. CDR3 nucleotides: TGTGCCTGGAGTTCCGGGACTGGAAAGAATTTACGGTTCTTC. Residues: CAWSSGTGKNLRFF.

This chain joins TRBV4-1 and TRBJ2-1; 7 nucleotides line up with TRBD2. Germline V CDR1 and CDR2: MGHRA, YSYEKL. CDR3 length equals 18 residues. Trimming cost V 4 bases and J 4 bases; bases outside gene matches: 16. The CDR3 DNA reads TGCGCCAGCAGCCGTGAGGGAGCGGGGCTAGCGGATTACAATGAGCAGTTCTTC. Its protein is CASSREGAGLADYNEQFF.

V is TRBV2 and J is TRBJ2-6, with D perhaps TRBD1 (5 bases). This CDR3 comprises 15 residues. Per the germline V gene, CDR1 is SNHLY and CDR2 is FYNNEI. V was cut by 6 bases and J by 3 bases, with 12 bases left in between. CDR3 nucleotide sequence: TGTGCCAGCAGCGTCCAGGGTTATGGGGCCAACGTCCTGACTTTC. Residues: CASSVQGYGANVLTF.

J is TRBJ2-5 and V is TRBV5-1, with 8 bases matching TRBD2. The CDR3 spans 13 residues. Germline-derived CDR1 and CDR2 are SGHRS and YFSETQ. V lost 5 bases to trimming and J lost 3 bases; unmatched junction nucleotides: 3. CDR3 nucleotides: TGCGCCAGCAGGAGCGGGAGCAAAGAGACCCAGTACTTC. It encodes CASRSGSKETQYF.

This rearrangement joins TRBV27 to TRBJ1-1; perhaps TRBD1 as D (5 bases). Germline V gene sequence: CDR1 MNHEY, CDR2 SMNVEV (reference sequence). V was clipped by 6 bases and J by 5 bases, with 22 bases between them. The CDR3 loop spans 16 amino acids. For the CDR3, the DNA is TGTGCCAGCAGCCCTAGGGATTGGGGGGTACGAACTGAAGCTTTCTTT. Its translation is CASSPRDWGVRTEAFF.

This clone was found once. The V gene is TRBV18, the J gene TRBJ2-1; D is possibly TRBD1 or TRBD2 (6 bases each). Trimming removed 0 bases from V and 6 bases from J, with 24 bases in between. CDR3 length: 19 residues. The germline V gene has CDR1 KGHSH and CDR2 LQKENI. In nucleotides, the CDR3 is TGTGCCAGCTCACCACCGAGGGGGGTTGGTAGGTTGAGCGGCAATGAGCAGTTCTTC. It yields the protein CASSPPRGVGRLSGNEQFF.

This chain links TRBV4-1 with TRBJ2-3; the match to TRBD2 covers 9 bases. CDR1 is MGHRA, CDR2 YSYEKL, per germline. The trim removed 0 bases at V and 6 bases at J, leaving 4 bases unmatched. The length of the CDR3 is 15 residues. As DNA, the CDR3 is TGCGCCAGCAGCCAAGAGGGACTAGCCGGGGATACGCAGTATTTT. Translation gives CASSQEGLAGDTQYF.

The chain recombines TRBV2 with TRBJ2-2; tentatively, D is TRBD2 (5 bases). This CDR3 has 15 residues. Trimming stripped 5 bases from V and 6 bases from J, with 16 bases between. CDR1 and CDR2 (germline): SNHLY, FYNNEI. This CDR3 reads CASSPRGSPPGELFF. The CDR3 nucleotides are TGTGCCAGCAGTCCCCGTGGGAGCCCCCCCGGGGAGCTGTTTTTT.

The chain employs TRBV5-4 and TRBJ2-5; the D is unclear. V lost 0 bases and J lost 2, with 8 bases in between. Germline CDR1 and CDR2: SGHNT and YYREEE (reference sequence). The CDR3 contains 14 residues. CDR3 amino acids: CASSLVSTQETQYF. The CDR3 DNA is TGTGCCAGCAGCTTGGTCAGCACTCAAGAGACCCAGTACTTC. Complete variable domain (other parts from reference TRBV5-4 and TRBJ2-5): ETGVTQSPTHLIKTRGQQVTLRCSSQSGHNTVSWYQQALGQGPQFIFQYYREEENGRGNFPPRFSGLQFPNYSSELNVNALELDDSALYLCASSLVSTQETQYFGPGTRLLVL.

The V call is TRBV28, the J call TRBJ2-3, with TRBD2 matching 11 bases. Germline V gene sequence: CDR1 MDHEN, CDR2 SYDVKM. After removal of 5 bases from V and 4 bases from J, the junction contained 8 bases not matched to a gene. CDR3 size: 16 residues. In nucleotides, the CDR3 is TGTGCCAGCAGTGCTACCGGGACTAGCGGTTCAGATACGCAGTATTTT. This translates into CASSATGTSGSDTQYF. Based on the CDR3 plus reference TRBV28 and TRBJ2-3, the full variable domain is DVKVTQSSRYLVKRTGEKVFLECVQDMDHENMFWYRQDPGLGLRLIYFSYDVKMKEKGDIPEGYSVSREKKERFSLILESASTNQTSMYLCASSATGTSGSDTQYFGPGTRLTVL.

This sequence joins TRBV11-2 and TRBJ2-7; D perhaps matches TRBD2 (6 bases). The V end was cut by 2 bases, the J end by 7 bases, with 12 bases between. CDR3 size: 13 residues. The germline V gene encodes CDR1 SGHAT and CDR2 FQNNGV. The CDR3 is CASSLREEGEQYF. The CDR3 DNA reads TGTGCCAGCAGCTTAAGAGAGGAGGGGGAGCAGTACTTC.

This sequence joins TRBV29-1 and TRBJ2-5; 12 nucleotides agree with TRBD2. Trimming at V came to 3 bases and at J to 1 base, leaving 9 bases not matched to a gene. CDR1 SQVTM and CDR2 ANQGSEA come from the germline V gene. This CDR3 spans 17 amino acids. This chain's CDR3 is CSVDATWTSGAQETQYF. The CDR3 bases are TGCAGCGTTGATGCGACGTGGACTAGCGGGGCCCAAGAGACCCAGTACTTC.